The 24 T cell receptor beta chains given below trace back to one sample, sequenced in a study of OX40 agonist ivuxolimab in advanced cancers. The assay was immunoSEQ multiplex PCR, and TCRdb's table has in-frame clones only and misses some. Of around 95,000 clones in the sample, roughly 90% are singletons; the top ten hold 0.15% to 0.2%. The source material was CD4+ or CD8+ T cells sorted from blood, sampled in a trial of the OX40 agonist ivuxolimab. These receptors were taken from an adult with an advanced solid tumor such as melanoma, head and neck, liver or kidney cancer.

This clone showed up just once. The chain carries TRBV19 and TRBJ2-7; D call uncertain. The CDR3 is made up of 15 amino acids. The V gene's germline CDR1 is LNHDA and CDR2 SQIVND (reference sequence). V gave up 1 base and J gave up 3 bases, with 13 bases separating them. CDR3 protein: CASSIVFGSLYEQYF. The CDR3 DNA reads TGTGCCAGTAGTATAGTCTTCGGGTCTCTCTACGAGCAGTACTTC.

The rearrangement links TRBV2 to TRBJ2-1; 10 nucleotides match TRBD2. This CDR3 has 15 amino acids. Germline lookup yields CDR1 SNHLY and CDR2 FYNNEI. Trimming removed 6 bases from V and 3 bases from J; junction bases left unmatched: 5. The CDR3 bases are TGTGCCAGCAGGACGAGCGGGAGGGACTACAATGAGCAGTTCTTC. Translated: CASRTSGRDYNEQFF.

V usage is TRBV10-3 and J usage is TRBJ1-2; 7 positions match TRBD1. V lost 2 bases, J lost 2 bases, and 8 bases stayed unmatched. CDR3 length equals 16 residues. Germline values: CDR1 ENHRY, CDR2 SYGVKD. The CDR3 loop is CAISEPYLTGNYGYTF. CDR3 coding DNA: TGTGCCATCAGTGAGCCTTATTTGACAGGGAACTATGGCTACACCTTC.

This chain joins TRBV30 and TRBJ1-1; D is uncertain. V lost 3 bases to trimming and J lost 2 bases, with 10 bases between them. Germline values: CDR1 GTSNPN, CDR2 SVGIG (reference sequence). This CDR3 region has 13 residues. The CDR3 loop reads CAWSLSVNTEAFF. The CDR3 nucleotides are TGTGCCTGGAGCCTGTCAGTTAACACTGAAGCTTTCTTT. The variable domain in full, with the rest retrieved from reference TRBV30 and TRBJ1-1, is SQTIHQWPATLVQPVGSPLSLECTVEGTSNPNLYWYRQAAGRGLQLLFYSVGIGQISSEVPQNLSASRPQDRQFILSSKKLLLSDSGFYLCAWSLSVNTEAFFGQGTRLTVV.

The rearrangement links TRBV5-4 to TRBJ2-2; D is unresolved. CDR1 and CDR2 from the germline V gene are SGHNT and YYREEE (reference sequence). Trimming shortened V by 0 bases and J by 1 base, and 10 bases separated the two germline ends. This CDR3 is 16 amino acids long. In DNA form, the CDR3 reads TGTGCCAGCAGCTTGGGGGTTTTCGGGAACACCGGGGAGCTGTTTTTT. Its translation: CASSLGVFGNTGELFF. The variable domain in full, with the rest retrieved from reference TRBV5-4 and TRBJ2-2, is ETGVTQSPTHLIKTRGQQVTLRCSSQSGHNTVSWYQQALGQGPQFIFQYYREEENGRGNFPPRFSGLQFPNYSSELNVNALELDDSALYLCASSLGVFGNTGELFFGEGSRLTVL.

This clone occurred a few times. The CDR3 loop is CASSEYGGSSSYNEQFF. CDR3 DNA: TGTGCCAGCAGTGAATATGGGGGCTCGAGCTCCTACAATGAGCAGTTCTTC. The gene calls are TRBV6-1 and TRBJ2-1, with a weak D call TRBD1 (6 bases). This CDR3 spans 17 amino acids. From germline, CDR1 is MNHNS and CDR2 SASEGT. V lost 2 bases and J lost 0, with 14 bases in between.

V usage is TRBV20-1 and J usage is TRBJ2-1; D is unresolved. V was pared by 1 base and J by 9 bases, with 7 bases between. The length of the CDR3 is 11 residues. Germline V gives CDR1 DFQATT, CDR2 SNEGSKA (reference sequence). The CDR3 loop is CSARVTSEQFF. For the CDR3, the DNA is TGCAGTGCTAGAGTCACCTCTGAGCAGTTCTTC.

The chain links TRBV28 to TRBJ2-3; 7 nucleotides line up with TRBD2. V shed 4 bases, J shed 2 bases, and the junction held 6 bases outside the gene matches. The CDR3 is 15 amino acids. The germline V gene has CDR1 MDHEN and CDR2 SYDVKM. CDR3 region: CASSYRGGITDTQYF. CDR3 sequence (DNA): TGTGCCAGCAGTTATCGCGGGGGTATCACAGATACGCAGTATTTT.

The rearrangement uses TRBV10-3 and TRBJ1-2, with D possibly being TRBD1 (5 bases). Trimming removed 2 bases at V and 4 bases at J, with 8 bases between. This CDR3 is 13 amino acids long. Germline V gene lookup returns CDR1 ENHRY and CDR2 SYGVKD. The CDR3 here is CAISEQGVYGYTF. CDR3 DNA: TGTGCCATCAGTGAGCAGGGTGTCTATGGCTACACCTTC.

The genes are TRBV6-5 and TRBJ1-1; D is unresolved. This CDR3 spans 13 amino acids. The germline V and J ends were trimmed by 4 bases and 2 bases, with 8 bases remaining between them. Germline values: CDR1 MNHEY, CDR2 SVGAGI. CDR3 sequence: CASSSRFNTEAFF. The DNA of the CDR3 is TGTGCCAGCAGTTCTCGGTTCAACACTGAAGCTTTCTTT.

The chain employs TRBV5-4 and TRBJ2-5, with D perhaps matching TRBD1 or TRBD2 (5 bases each). The germline V gene has CDR1 SGHNT and CDR2 YYREEE (reference sequence). Trimming left V 4 bases short and J 5 bases short, with 18 bases between. The CDR3 length is 15 residues. DNA for the CDR3: TGTGCCAGCAGCCACGGGAAGCCAGGGTTGGAGACCCAGTACTTC. Its translation: CASSHGKPGLETQYF.

As regards this clone: Other DNA sequences in the same sample also yield this CDR3. The V and J genes are TRBV5-4 and TRBJ2-5; the D gene is possibly TRBD2 (6 bases). V lost 2 bases to trimming and J lost 4 bases, with 9 bases between them. The CDR3 sequence is 13 residues long. CDR1 is SGHNT and CDR2 is YYREEE in the germline V gene (reference sequence). CDR3 in DNA: TGTGCCAGCAGCTTCGGGGGTGGAGAGACCCAGTACTTC. As protein: CASSFGGGETQYF.

V and J are TRBV5-1 and TRBJ2-7; 7 positions match TRBD2. CDR1 is SGHRS and CDR2 is YFSETQ in the germline V gene. The J segment lost 5 bases and the V segment lost 1 base, leaving 9 bases of the junction unmatched. This CDR3 has 15 amino acids. CDR3 residues: CASSLSAGLSHEQYF. The CDR3 DNA reads TGCGCCAGCAGCTTGTCAGCGGGATTGTCACACGAGCAGTACTTC.

The V gene is TRBV28, the J gene TRBJ1-6; TRBD1 matches 7 bases. The junction had 2 bases not matched to a gene; V was cut back by 2 bases and J by 7 bases. Germline CDR1 is MDHEN and CDR2 is SYDVKM. The length of the CDR3 is 14 residues. The CDR3 loop reads CASSLGRGNSPLHF. The DNA for the CDR3 is TGTGCCAGCAGTTTAGGCAGGGGGAATTCACCCCTCCACTTT. Full variable domain (missing parts from reference TRBV28 and TRBJ1-6): DVKVTQSSRYLVKRTGEKVFLECVQDMDHENMFWYRQDPGLGLRLIYFSYDVKMKEKGDIPEGYSVSREKKERFSLILESASTNQTSMYLCASSLGRGNSPLHFGNGTRLTVT.

V and J are TRBV28 and TRBJ1-2, with 7 positions matching TRBD1. CDR1 and CDR2 from the germline V gene are MDHEN and SYDVKM. J gave up 1 base and V 4 bases, and 9 bases lay outside the gene matches. This CDR3 has 16 residues. The CDR3 reads CASSSPGTAYNYGYTF. CDR3 nucleotide sequence: TGTGCCAGCAGTTCCCCCGGGACAGCTTATAACTATGGCTACACCTTC.

This clone was observed once. In this CDR3 the conserved last residue, phenylalanine or tryptophan, is missing, so a read error is likely. This chain joins TRBV19 and TRBJ1-2; no firm D call. Trimming took 5 bases from V and 2 from J, leaving 6 bases between them. Germline V gene data show CDR1 as LNHDA and CDR2 as SQIVND (reference sequence). The CDR3 is made up of 12 amino acids. CDR3: CASSRVNYGYTL. The CDR3 region has the DNA TGTGCCAGTAGTCGGGTGAACTATGGCTACACCCTC.

The chain recombines TRBV18 with TRBJ2-1; 12 bases are a match to TRBD2. CDR1 KGHSH and CDR2 LQKENI come from the germline V gene. V lost 2 bases, J lost 9 bases, and 8 bases stayed unmatched. The CDR3 has 16 amino acids. CDR3 in amino acids: CASSPALAGGRSEQFF. DNA of the CDR3: TGTGCCAGCTCACCAGCCCTAGCGGGGGGGCGTAGTGAGCAGTTCTTC.

J is TRBJ2-1 and V is TRBV7-3; 8 bases map to TRBD1. CDR3 length: 13 amino acids. Germline values: CDR1 SGHTA, CDR2 FQGTGA. Unmatched junction bases numbered 6, after V lost 5 bases and J lost 9 bases. For the CDR3, the DNA is TGTGCCAGCAGCGCAAGACAGGGGAGTGAGCAGTTCTTC. This gives the protein CASSARQGSEQFF.

The CDR3 here is CASSIVGLTTEAFF. The DNA for the CDR3 is TGTGCCAGTAGTATAGTGGGGCTTACAACTGAAGCTTTCTTT. This rearrangement joins TRBV19 to TRBJ1-1, with D perhaps TRBD1 (5 bases). V was clipped by 1 base and J by 5 bases, with 11 bases between them. Germline CDR1 and CDR2: LNHDA and SQIVND (reference sequence). This CDR3 has 14 residues.

This CDR3 reads CASSSTGGSTEAFF. The CDR3 bases are TGCGCCAGCAGCTCCACAGGGGGTAGTACTGAAGCTTTCTTT. This chain links TRBV5-1 with TRBJ1-1; 8 nucleotides match TRBD1. The CDR3 has 14 amino acids. Trimming took 3 bases from V and 5 from J; bases not matched to a gene: 6. Germline V gene sequence: CDR1 SGHRS, CDR2 YFSETQ. Together with reference TRBV5-1 and TRBJ1-1, the CDR3 gives the full variable domain: KAGVTQTPRYLIKTRGQQVTLSCSPISGHRSVSWYQQTPGQGLQFLFEYFSETQRNKGNFPGRFSGRQFSNSRSEMNVSTLELGDSALYLCASSSTGGSTEAFFGQGTRLTVV.

This sequence joins TRBV7-9 and TRBJ2-7, with 13 bases lining up with TRBD2. The CDR3 runs to 14 residues. V gave up 9 bases and J gave up 3 bases; unmatched junction bases: 5. Germline CDR1 is SEHNR and CDR2 is FQNEAQ (reference sequence). The CDR3 sequence: CARWTSGGFYEQYF. The CDR3 DNA follows: TGTGCCAGGTGGACTAGCGGGGGCTTCTACGAGCAGTACTTC.

The rearrangement links TRBV5-1 to TRBJ1-2, with D maybe TRBD1 (6 bases). The V and J ends lost 0 bases and 2 bases respectively, with 14 bases between them. This CDR3 region has 16 residues. Germline V lookup: CDR1 SGHRS, CDR2 YFSETQ. CDR3: CASSLAPRGSNYGYTF. CDR3 nucleotides: TGCGCCAGCAGCTTGGCCCCCAGGGGATCGAACTATGGCTACACCTTC.

The V call is TRBV19, the J call TRBJ1-2; D is possibly TRBD1 (5 bases). V gave up 3 bases and J gave up 4 bases, with 9 bases separating them. There are 13 residues in the CDR3. Germline CDR1 reads LNHDA; CDR2 reads SQIVND (reference sequence). The CDR3 sequence is CASSIEGLYGYTF. For the CDR3, the DNA is TGTGCCAGTAGTATCGAGGGGCTCTATGGCTACACCTTC.

V gene TRBV7-9 combines with J gene TRBJ1-1; no firm D call. Trimming shortened V by 4 bases and J by 4 bases, and 10 bases separated the two germline ends. CDR1 is SEHNR, CDR2 FQNEAQ, per germline (reference sequence). The CDR3 is 13 amino acids. The chain's CDR3 is CASSSSMVTEAFF. CDR3 nucleotide sequence: TGTGCCAGCAGCTCTAGTATGGTCACTGAAGCTTTCTTT.